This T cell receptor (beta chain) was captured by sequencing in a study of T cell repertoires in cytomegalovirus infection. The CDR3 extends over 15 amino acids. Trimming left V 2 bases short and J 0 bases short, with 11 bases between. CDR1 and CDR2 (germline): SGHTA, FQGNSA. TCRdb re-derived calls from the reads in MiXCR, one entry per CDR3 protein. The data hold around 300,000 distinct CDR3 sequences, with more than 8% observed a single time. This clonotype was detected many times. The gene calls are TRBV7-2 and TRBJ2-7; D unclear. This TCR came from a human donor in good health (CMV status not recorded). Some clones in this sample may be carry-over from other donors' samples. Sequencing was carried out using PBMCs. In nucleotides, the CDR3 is TGTGCCAGCAGCTTACTTCGCAGAGGCTCCTACGAGCAGTACTTC. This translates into CASSLLRRGSYEQYF.